Following are 29 T cell receptor beta chains from one sample sequenced in a study of human T cells and chemical hapten exposure. As for time point: pre-sensitization, week 0. Treatment described: therapeutic diphenylcyclopropenone sensitization with weekly scalp DPC. TCRdb reprocessed the RACE reads with MiXCR, giving one entry per CDR3 protein. The sample carries about 260,000 distinct CDR3 sequences, approximately 8.6% recorded once. Sample: whole blood, taken in connection with sensitization to the hapten diphenylcyclopropenone (DPC). These receptors were collected from a woman aged 35 to 49 with alopecia areata. Some clones in this sample may be carry-over from other donors' samples.

This clonotype was detected many times. The rearrangement joins TRBV18 to TRBJ2-4; 8 bases map to TRBD2. This CDR3 spans 17 amino acids. CDR1 and CDR2 (germline): KGHSH, LQKENI. V lost 4 bases and J lost 7; bases outside the gene matches: 15. The CDR3, as DNA: TGTGCCAGCTCACTCGTGGACAGTACGGGAGGGTCTAACATTCAGTACTTC. It encodes CASSLVDSTGGSNIQYF.

This clonotype was counted at least ten times. J is TRBJ2-7 and V is TRBV5-6; D tentatively reads TRBD1 or TRBD2 (5 bases each). This CDR3 has 15 amino acids. Trimming removed 4 bases at V and 2 bases at J, with 16 bases between. Germline V gene sequence: CDR1 SGHDT, CDR2 YYEEEE. The CDR3 coding sequence is TGTGCCAGCAGCCCCGGACTGGACACTACCTACGAGCAGTACTTC. Translation gives CASSPGLDTTYEQYF.

This rearrangement joins TRBV27 to TRBJ2-7, with 7 bases identical to TRBD2. The CDR3 length is 14 residues. The trim removed 5 bases at V and 1 base at J, leaving 5 bases unmatched. Looked up from germline, CDR1 is MNHEY and CDR2 is SMNVEV (reference sequence). The CDR3 nucleotides are TGTGCCAGCAGTCCGGCCGGGAGGTCCTACGAGCAGTACTTC. As protein: CASSPAGRSYEQYF.

This clonotype was detected only a few times. The chain is built from TRBV5-1 and TRBJ2-3; D is possibly TRBD2 (6 bases). CDR3 size: 17 residues. The germline CDR1 and CDR2 sequences are SGHRS and YFSETQ. Trimming removed 0 bases from V and 4 bases from J, with 18 bases in between. DNA for the CDR3: TGCGCCAGCAGCTTGGTCGCGGGGTGGGGTACCCCAGATACGCAGTATTTT. It is translated as CASSLVAGWGTPDTQYF.

Many counts were recorded for this clonotype. The chain couples TRBV7-9 to TRBJ2-2; D remains ambiguous. V was clipped by 1 base and J by 7 bases, with 7 bases between them. Germline V gene data show CDR1 as SEHNR and CDR2 as FQNEAQ (reference sequence). The CDR3 runs to 13 residues. The CDR3: CASSLVALGELFF. The CDR3 nucleotides read TGTGCCAGCAGCTTAGTGGCTCTCGGGGAGCTGTTTTTT.

This clonotype was observed a handful of times. Here the CDR3 DNA reads TGTGCCACCCGGACTAGCGGGAGTTATGAGCAGTTCTTC. Translating gives CATRTSGSYEQFF. The rearrangement joins TRBV27 to TRBJ2-1, with 13 nucleotides matching TRBD2. J gave up 8 bases and V 10 bases, and 5 bases lay outside the gene matches. The CDR3 spans 13 residues. Germline CDR1 and CDR2: MNHEY and SMNVEV (reference sequence).

The V and J genes are TRBV5-4 and TRBJ2-7; 8 bases map to TRBD1. This CDR3 comprises 13 residues. V trimming: 0 bases; J trimming: 12 bases; junction bases outside the gene matches: 8. Germline values: CDR1 SGHNT, CDR2 YYREEE (reference sequence). The CDR3: CASSLGPGGMLYF. CDR3 in DNA: TGTGCCAGCAGCTTGGGCCCAGGGGGCATGCTGTACTTC.

This clonotype has a handful of counts. The rearrangement uses TRBV12-3 or TRBV12-4 and TRBJ2-1, with 8 bases aligning to TRBD1. Losses at the gene ends were 6 bases for V and 9 bases for J; bases not matched to a gene: 19. The CDR3 spans 17 residues. CDR3 protein: CASSLPLSGQGAGEQFF. The CDR3 DNA sequence: TGTGCCAGCAGCCTACCCCTCTCGGGGCAGGGGGCCGGTGAGCAGTTCTTC.

This clonotype was seen at least ten times. V gene TRBV7-2 combines with J gene TRBJ2-5; no reliable D call. CDR1 is SGHTA, CDR2 FQGNSA, per germline. Trimming shortened V by 5 bases and J by 0 bases, and 10 bases separated the two germline ends. The CDR3 covers 14 residues. CDR3 region: CASSPGGYQETQYF. In DNA form, the CDR3 reads TGTGCCAGCAGCCCCGGCGGTTACCAAGAGACCCAGTACTTC. The entire variable domain, with the rest obtained from reference TRBV7-2 and TRBJ2-5, is as follows: GAGVSQSPSNKVTEKGKDVELRCDPISGHTALYWYRQSLGQGLEFLIYFQGNSAPDKSGLPSDRFSAERTGGSVSTLTIQRTQQEDSAVYLCASSPGGYQETQYFGPGTRLLVL.

This clonotype was counted ten times or more. V usage is TRBV7-3 and J usage is TRBJ2-3; D is perhaps TRBD2 (5 bases). CDR3 size: 13 residues. The V and J ends lost 5 bases and 0 bases respectively, with 6 bases between them. Germline loops: CDR1 SGHTA, CDR2 FQGTGA. In nucleotides, the CDR3 is TGTGCCAGCAGCAGGACTAGCACAGATACGCAGTATTTT. This translates into CASSRTSTDTQYF.

The rearrangement links TRBV20-1 to TRBJ2-1; TRBD2 matches at 9 bases. V shed 6 bases, J shed 8 bases, and the junction held 14 bases outside the gene matches. Germline lookup yields CDR1 DFQATT and CDR2 SNEGSKA (reference sequence). This CDR3 spans 15 amino acids. CDR3 sequence: CSAMQPSGRTYEQFF. The CDR3 DNA sequence: TGCAGTGCCATGCAGCCCAGCGGGAGGACCTATGAGCAGTTCTTC.

The chain couples TRBV12-3 or TRBV12-4 to TRBJ2-7; 14 bases map to TRBD2. Trimming took 6 bases from V and 5 from J; bases not matched to a gene: 6. The CDR3 loop spans 15 amino acids. The CDR3 coding sequence is TGTGCCAGCAGCCCGACTAGCGGGAGGGTGAACGAGCAGTACTTC. It specifies CASSPTSGRVNEQYF.

The table lists this clonotype with a few counts. The V and J genes are TRBV5-1 and TRBJ2-5; D gene uncertain. V was pared by 5 bases and J by 5 bases, with 13 bases between. CDR3 length equals 13 residues. Germline V gene data show CDR1 as SGHRS and CDR2 as YFSETQ. CDR3 sequence reads: CASSSTAVETQYF. DNA for the CDR3: TGCGCCAGCAGTTCTACGGCAGTGGAGACCCAGTACTTC.

This clonotype has more than one count but fewer than ten. The chain recombines TRBV7-2 with TRBJ2-1, with D unclear. The germline CDR1 and CDR2 sequences are SGHTA and FQGNSA. The CDR3 spans 13 residues. V lost 5 bases and J 6 bases, leaving 11 bases between the germline ends. In DNA form, the CDR3 reads TGTGCCAGCAGCATTCTAGGAATCAATGAGCAGTTCTTC. Amino acids: CASSILGINEQFF.

This clonotype has only a few counts. The V call is TRBV7-9, the J call TRBJ1-2; D not resolved. The CDR3 consists of 16 residues. V dropped 0 bases and J dropped 2 bases, with 13 bases sitting between them. Germline V lookup: CDR1 SEHNR, CDR2 FQNEAQ (reference sequence). The chain's CDR3 is CASSLARFGGNYGYTF. In DNA, the CDR3 is TGTGCCAGCAGCTTAGCGCGGTTCGGCGGCAACTATGGCTACACCTTC.

This clonotype occurred a few times. The chain combines TRBV10-3 with TRBJ1-1; a possible D gene is TRBD1 (5 bases). The CDR3 is 15 residues long. The germline gives CDR1 ENHRY, CDR2 SYGVKD. Deletions cut 4 bases from V and 1 base from J, with 13 bases between. As DNA, the CDR3 is TGTGCCATCAGTGTGGGGCTGGGGGAGAACACTGAAGCTTTCTTT. It is translated as CAISVGLGENTEAFF.

There are a few counts of this clonotype. The CDR3 sequence is CASSLSGASQETQYF. The CDR3 bases are TGTGCCAGCAGCTTATCTGGGGCTTCGCAAGAGACCCAGTACTTC. This rearrangement joins TRBV7-9 to TRBJ2-5; D is possibly TRBD1 (5 bases). The V gene lost 2 bases and the J gene lost 2 bases, with 12 bases spanning the gap. Looked up from germline, CDR1 is SEHNR and CDR2 is FQNEAQ (reference sequence). The CDR3 is 15 amino acids.

This clonotype was recorded many times. This chain links TRBV5-1 with TRBJ2-5; 8 bases line up with TRBD2. J gave up 1 base and V 4 bases, and 6 bases lay outside the gene matches. The CDR3 has 15 residues. Per the germline V gene, CDR1 is SGHRS and CDR2 is YFSETQ. The CDR3 DNA reads TGCGCCAGCAGCACTACCGGGACTAGCCAAGAGACCCAGTACTTC. Translating it yields CASSTTGTSQETQYF.

The genes are TRBV12-3 or TRBV12-4 and TRBJ1-5, with no clear D. The CDR3 loop spans 13 amino acids. Trimming took off 6 bases at V and 6 bases at J, with 12 bases between the two ends. The CDR3 DNA sequence: TGTGCCAGCAGCCCCCGGTGGGGTCAGCCCCAGCATTTT. Its translation is CASSPRWGQPQHF.

This sequence joins TRBV18 and TRBJ2-1; D is unresolved. Germline CDR1 is KGHSH and CDR2 is LQKENI. The ends were cut back, 6 bases at V and 5 bases at J, with 11 bases in the middle. This CDR3 is 13 amino acids long. The CDR3 DNA reads TGTGCCAGCTCCGCCTCTCTGGACAATGAGCAGTTCTTC. Protein sequence: CASSASLDNEQFF. The variable domain in full, completed from reference TRBV18 and TRBJ2-1, reads NAGVMQNPRHLVRRRGQEARLRCSPMKGHSHVYWYRQLPEEGLKFMVYLQKENIIDESGMPKERFSAEFPKEGPSILRIQQVVRGDSAAYFCASSASLDNEQFFGPGTRLTVL.

This chain joins TRBV20-1 and TRBJ2-5, with D tentatively TRBD2 (6 bases). V was cut by 1 base and J by 5 bases, with 14 bases left in between. The CDR3 is 14 residues long. Germline-derived CDR1 and CDR2 are DFQATT and SNEGSKA (reference sequence). CDR3 amino acids: CSARGATRGETQYF. The CDR3 nucleotides are TGCAGTGCTAGAGGGGCTACCCGGGGGGAGACCCAGTACTTC.

This clonotype was detected only a few times. The chain joins TRBV7-2 to TRBJ2-1; TRBD2 matches at 9 bases. The CDR3 spans 15 residues. Germline V gives CDR1 SGHTA, CDR2 FQGNSA. The J segment lost 9 bases and the V segment lost 5 bases, leaving 11 bases of the junction unmatched. This chain's CDR3 is CASSPPSGTTSEQFF. CDR3 DNA: TGTGCCAGCAGCCCCCCTAGCGGGACCACGAGTGAGCAGTTCTTC.

J is TRBJ2-3 and V is TRBV12-3 or TRBV12-4, with D maybe TRBD1 (6 bases). V was cut by 8 bases and J by 5 bases, with 20 bases left in between. This CDR3 has 15 amino acids. In nucleotides, the CDR3 is TGTGCCAGCTACCCGACAGGCCCCAGGGGAGATACGCAGTATTTT. Its translation: CASYPTGPRGDTQYF.

This clonotype has a handful of counts. The V call is TRBV6-2 or TRBV6-3, the J call TRBJ1-1; D gene ambiguous. Trimming took off 7 bases at V and 5 bases at J, with 8 bases between the two ends. Germline values: CDR1 MNHEY, CDR2 SVGEGT. This CDR3 spans 11 amino acids. The CDR3 sequence: CASNHGTEAFF. CDR3 DNA: TGTGCCAGCAATCATGGGACTGAAGCTTTCTTT.

This clonotype was detected only a few times. This chain connects TRBV11-2 to TRBJ1-1; D is uncertain. Germline V CDR1 and CDR2: SGHAT, FQNNGV. The length of the CDR3 is 12 residues. Trimming cost V 1 base and J 7 bases, with 7 bases left between them. The CDR3 here is CASSLVADEAFF. In DNA, the CDR3 is TGTGCCAGCAGCTTAGTCGCAGATGAAGCTTTCTTT.

The chain has TRBV29-1 and TRBJ2-1, with D perhaps matching TRBD2 (6 bases). This CDR3 is built from 12 residues. Germline values: CDR1 SQVTM, CDR2 ANQGSEA. Trimming removed 3 bases at V and 6 bases at J, with 9 bases between. CDR3 coding DNA: TGCAGCGTTGAGGAGGGACCCAATGAGCAGTTCTTC. Its protein product is CSVEEGPNEQFF.

The rearrangement joins TRBV18 to TRBJ1-1; 7 bases are shared with TRBD1. This CDR3 contains 14 residues. J was trimmed by 3 bases and V by 5 bases; bases with no gene match: 6. Germline loops: CDR1 KGHSH, CDR2 LQKENI. The CDR3 is CASSERQGYTEAFF. In nucleotides, the CDR3 is TGTGCCAGCTCAGAGAGACAGGGCTACACTGAAGCTTTCTTT. The entire variable domain, with the rest obtained from reference TRBV18 and TRBJ1-1, is as follows: NAGVMQNPRHLVRRRGQEARLRCSPMKGHSHVYWYRQLPEEGLKFMVYLQKENIIDESGMPKERFSAEFPKEGPSILRIQQVVRGDSAAYFCASSERQGYTEAFFGQGTRLTVV.

The chain joins TRBV12-3 or TRBV12-4 to TRBJ2-7; tentative D call: TRBD2 (5 bases). CDR3 length: 13 amino acids. The V gene lost 6 bases and the J gene lost 4 bases, with 13 bases spanning the gap. The CDR3 sequence: CASSHDSGYEQYF. The CDR3 nucleotides read TGTGCCAGCAGCCACGATTCGGGATACGAGCAGTACTTC.

This clonotype was detected ten times or more. V and J are TRBV9 and TRBJ2-3; D is unresolved. This CDR3 is 15 amino acids long. Trimming shortened V by 0 bases and J by 2 bases, and 10 bases separated the two germline ends. Germline loops: CDR1 SGDLS, CDR2 YYNGEE. The CDR3 sequence is CASSVDNRPTDTQYF. In DNA, the CDR3 is TGTGCCAGCAGCGTAGATAACCGGCCCACAGATACGCAGTATTTT.